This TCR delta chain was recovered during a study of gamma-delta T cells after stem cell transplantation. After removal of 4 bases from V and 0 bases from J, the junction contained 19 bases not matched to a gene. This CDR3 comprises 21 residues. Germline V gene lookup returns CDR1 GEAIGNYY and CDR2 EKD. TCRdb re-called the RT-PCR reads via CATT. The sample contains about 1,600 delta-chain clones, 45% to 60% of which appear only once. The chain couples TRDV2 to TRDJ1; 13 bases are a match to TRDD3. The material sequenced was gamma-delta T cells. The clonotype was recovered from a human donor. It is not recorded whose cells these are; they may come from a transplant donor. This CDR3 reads CACDYAGTGGYAGGYTDKLIF. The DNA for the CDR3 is TGTGCCTGTGATTACGCCGGTACTGGGGGATACGCTGGGGGGTACACCGATAAACTCATCTTT.